Described below is a single T cell receptor beta chain sequence and its context. This clone was counted only a few times. No cognate antigen has been identified for it. Per-nucleotide qualities are absent, and no much larger clonotype sits a single base away. This sample is part of a study of blood T cell repertoires in COVID-19 (dated by TCRdb to between 2020 and 2021). At the level of the whole study: Samples covering the acute and convalescent phases of COVID-19 were provided by collaborators in the United States, Italy and Spain. The prospective study material was composed of cDNA or gDNA derived from T cells, B-cell-depleted T cells, or PBMCs. Deeply sampled blood TCRbeta repertoires from subjects exposed to, actively infected with, or recovered from COVID-19 were included in the dataset. The repertoires were released in a freely available public database meant as a resource for research on the immune response to SARS-CoV-2. Samples were obtained from the ongoing ImmuneRACE study (first 160 participants) and from about 1,300 subjects provided by 6 global collaborators. Nearly every sample came with metadata listing a de-identified subject ID, COVID-19 status, age in years and sex. Where available, HLA class I and class II types were taken from metadata supplied by the sample provider and were not determined by assay-based typing. Findings and caveats that apply to the study as a whole: How much clinical and demographic metadata was included differed by source and by participant, and the metadata was provided uncurated.

Participants in the prospective study were aged roughly 18 to 89 years, lived in about two dozen United States geographic areas, and enrolled through a virtual design. To assign participants to cohorts, the prospective study relied on clinical history that participants themselves reported in a screening survey and a study questionnaire. ImmuneRACE Cohort 3 recovered participants were defined by two consecutive negative NP/OP PCR tests, healthcare professional clearance, or symptom resolution. In the prospective study, whole blood, serum and a nasopharyngeal or oropharyngeal swab were collected from each participant by mobile phlebotomists. Prospective study participants could optionally give additional blood draws and questionnaires over an approximately two-month period. Before DNA extraction, prospective study blood samples were shipped either frozen or at room temperature. TCRbeta CDR3 regions were amplified from genomic DNA by means of the immunoSEQ Assay, a bias-controlled multiplex PCR. The authors' pipeline ran thus. The number of nucleated cells in each sample was estimated by amplification of reference gene primers within the assay. To quantify the absolute abundance of each unique TCRbeta CDR3 rearrangement, sequence reads were collapsed and filtered. For each sample, productive Simpson clonality was calculated as the square root of Simpson's diversity index across productive rearrangements. TCRdb took over this immuneACCESS table, retaining in-frame rearrangements with V and J assigned. Such tables are incomplete; in checked studies, under half of the missing clones stem from an unresolved V gene, and the remainder is unexplained. V, J and clone size derive from that table, while D and trimming were established from the DNA sequence. The sample table shows approximately 160,000 clones, and 83% are seen once. The ten top clones hold around 4.8% of the sample.

Taken from the germline V gene, the CDR1 and CDR2 loops are SGDLS and YYNGEE. Including the terminal cysteine and phenylalanine, the CDR3 comprises 16 residues. Only the CDR3 DNA is retained, 48 bases long and in frame from the first base. V lost 4 bases and J lost 3 bases; the stretch between them is 19 bases long. Recombination connected TRBV9 to TRBJ1-1; the D gene remains uncertain. The receptor's source is a woman in her 50s who had recovered from COVID-19. Sequenced input: PBMCs or T cells enriched from blood (not recorded which). CDR3 sequence: CASSLDPGGWYTEAFF. The DNA is as follows: TGTGCCAGCAGCCTCGACCCGGGTGGGTGGTACACTGAAGCTTTCTTT.